Below, 17 T cell receptor beta chains from the same sample are listed, as sequenced in a study of neurological immune-mediated disorders. MiXCR was run by TCRdb on the 5' RACE reads, yielding one entry per CDR3 protein. The data hold fewer than 85,000 distinct CDR3 sequences, with approximately 4.6% observed a single time. Sample: PBMCs. Source of these receptors: a woman in her 70s with multiple sclerosis.

This clonotype came up many times. CDR3 loop: CASSLRHFYEQYF. For the CDR3, the DNA is TGTGCCAGCAGCTTAAGGCACTTCTACGAGCAGTACTTC. The chain carries TRBV7-9 and TRBJ2-7; D remains ambiguous. The CDR3 is 13 amino acids. Germline loops: CDR1 SEHNR, CDR2 FQNEAQ (reference sequence). The germline V and J ends were trimmed by 2 bases and 3 bases, with 8 bases remaining between them.

This clonotype has only a few counts. The chain combines TRBV3-1 with TRBJ2-3; D unclear. The CDR3 runs to 15 residues. The V and J ends lost 0 bases and 4 bases respectively, with 11 bases between them. CDR1 is LGHDT, CDR2 YNNKEL, per germline (reference sequence). This CDR3 is CASSQDGETPDTQYF. For the CDR3, the DNA is TGTGCCAGCAGCCAAGACGGAGAGACCCCAGATACGCAGTATTTT.

This rearrangement joins TRBV19 to TRBJ2-2; 8 bases are shared with TRBD2. This CDR3 has 15 residues. J was trimmed by 5 bases and V by 4 bases; bases with no gene match: 6. Germline CDR1 reads LNHDA; CDR2 reads SQIVND (reference sequence). This chain's CDR3 is CASSTPGTSTGELFF. The CDR3 DNA is TGTGCCAGTAGTACCCCCGGGACTAGTACCGGGGAGCTGTTTTTT. The whole variable domain, remainder taken from reference TRBV19 and TRBJ2-2, is DGGITQSPKYLFRKEGQNVTLSCEQNLNHDAMYWYRQDPGQGLRLIYYSQIVNDFQKGDIAEGYSVSREKKESFPLTVTSAQKNPTAFYLCASSTPGTSTGELFFGEGSRLTVL.

This clonotype occurred many times. The chain is built from TRBV10-3 and TRBJ1-1; D gene ambiguous. The V end was cut by 2 bases, the J end by 5 bases, with 9 bases between. CDR3 length: 13 amino acids. Germline V gene data show CDR1 as ENHRY and CDR2 as SYGVKD. Here the CDR3 reads CAISEDGITEAFF. Written as DNA, the CDR3 is TGTGCCATCAGTGAGGACGGGATTACTGAAGCTTTCTTT.

At least ten counts were recorded for this clonotype. J is TRBJ1-4 and V is TRBV7-2; 8 positions agree with TRBD1. Trimming cost V 5 bases and J 7 bases; bases outside gene matches: 6. Germline V gene data show CDR1 as SGHTA and CDR2 as FQGNSA. This CDR3 is 14 amino acids long. As DNA, the CDR3 is TGTGCCAGCAGCCCGACAGGGGTTGGTGAAAAACTGTTTTTT. This codes for CASSPTGVGEKLFF.

This clonotype came up many times. The rearrangement links TRBV12-3 or TRBV12-4 to TRBJ2-7, with 12 nucleotides matching TRBD2. The CDR3 extends over 14 amino acids. J gave up 1 base and V 6 bases, and 1 base lay outside the gene matches. The CDR3 sequence: CASSLAGGSYEQYF. The CDR3, as DNA: TGTGCCAGCAGCCTAGCGGGAGGGTCCTACGAGCAGTACTTC.

This clonotype was seen many times. The V gene is TRBV6-5, the J gene TRBJ2-3; 7 bases are shared with TRBD2. Germline V lookup: CDR1 MNHEY, CDR2 SVGAGI. Germline trimming cut 0 bases from V and 0 bases from J; bases unmatched to any gene: 9. This CDR3 is 18 amino acids long. The CDR3 bases are TGTGCCAGCAGTTACTCGAGACTAGCAGATATTAGCACAGATACGCAGTATTTT. Its translation is CASSYSRLADISTDTQYF.

In its sample, this clonotype was seen many times. The rearrangement uses TRBV14 and TRBJ2-5; D not resolved. Germline V gives CDR1 SGHDN, CDR2 FVKESK. Trimming removed 2 bases at V and 5 bases at J, with 6 bases between. The CDR3 is made up of 12 amino acids. CDR3 sequence (DNA): TGTGCCAGCAGCCAAAGGTCGGAGACCCAGTACTTC. Protein: CASSQRSETQYF.

In this sample, this clonotype turned up many times. The chain joins TRBV20-1 to TRBJ1-1; D possibly corresponds to TRBD1 (5 bases). The CDR3 runs 12 residues. V was trimmed by 3 bases and J by 7 bases, leaving 12 bases between them. Germline V CDR1 and CDR2: DFQATT, SNEGSKA (reference sequence). The DNA for the CDR3 is TGCAGTGCTAGCCCTTCGGGGGGTGAAGCTTTCTTT. Translating gives CSASPSGGEAFF.

This clonotype was counted many times. This sequence joins TRBV12-3 or TRBV12-4 and TRBJ2-1; D unclear. CDR3 length: 13 residues. The V and J ends lost 5 bases and 10 bases respectively, with 15 bases between them. The CDR3 region has the DNA TGTGCCAGCAGTCGTCTAGAAATGGGGGAGCAGTTCTTC. It yields the protein CASSRLEMGEQFF.

This clonotype was detected many times. This sequence joins TRBV7-2 and TRBJ1-5; TRBD1 aligns across 10 bases. The CDR3 is made up of 16 amino acids. Trimming took 6 bases from V and 5 from J; bases not matched to a gene: 10. Germline V gene data show CDR1 as SGHTA and CDR2 as FQGNSA. The CDR3 is CASSLPGQGRDQPQHF. For the CDR3, the DNA is TGTGCCAGCAGTCTTCCGGGACAGGGGAGAGATCAGCCCCAGCATTTT.

This clonotype was counted many times. The chain couples TRBV20-1 to TRBJ2-7; no definite D call. Trimming removed 3 bases at V and 6 bases at J, with 9 bases between. CDR1 DFQATT and CDR2 SNEGSKA come from the germline V gene (reference sequence). The CDR3 runs 11 residues. CDR3 in amino acids: CSASGGGEQYF. CDR3 sequence (DNA): TGCAGTGCTAGTGGTGGCGGCGAGCAGTACTTC.

This clonotype has ten or more counts. V gene TRBV5-1 combines with J gene TRBJ1-4, with TRBD1 matching 8 bases. Trimming took 4 bases from V and 6 from J; bases not matched to a gene: 8. This CDR3 has 15 residues. CDR1 is SGHRS, CDR2 YFSETQ, per germline. The CDR3 nucleotides are TGCGCCAGCAGCCCGGGGGACAGGACGTATGAAAAACTGTTTTTT. Translated: CASSPGDRTYEKLFF.

In this sample, this clonotype turned up a few times. The chain recombines TRBV7-2 with TRBJ1-4; TRBD1 is a possible D gene (5 bases). This CDR3 has 15 amino acids. CDR1 SGHTA and CDR2 FQGNSA come from the germline V gene. Trimming removed 1 base from V and 3 bases from J, with 9 bases in between. For the CDR3, the DNA is TGTGCCAGCAGCTTAGATGTCAGGGCTAATGAAAAACTGTTTTTT. Translating it yields CASSLDVRANEKLFF.

In this sample, this clonotype turned up many times. The V call is TRBV14, the J call TRBJ2-7; D gene unclear. This CDR3 region has 13 residues. Trimming took 1 base from V and 3 from J, leaving 7 bases between them. Germline CDR1 and CDR2: SGHDN and FVKESK. CDR3 sequence (DNA): TGTGCCAGCAGCCAAGGGTACAGCTACGAGCAGTACTTC. It encodes CASSQGYSYEQYF.

This clonotype was seen repeatedly, ten times or more. V is TRBV27 and J is TRBJ2-7; 9 nucleotides align to TRBD2. CDR1 is MNHEY, CDR2 SMNVEV, per germline (reference sequence). J gave up 4 bases and V 7 bases, and 14 bases lay outside the gene matches. There are 16 residues in the CDR3. The CDR3, as DNA: TGTGCCAGCACAAAGGTCCCGGGACTAGCCTTGTACGAGCAGTACTTC. Translation gives CASTKVPGLALYEQYF.

This clonotype occurred a few times. Since a much larger clone is just one base distant, this may be a read error. Because it lacks the conserved phenylalanine or tryptophan at the end, this CDR3 is likely a read error. V and J are TRBV4-1 and TRBJ1-2; D unclear. V was pared by 2 bases and J by 5 bases, with 6 bases between. Germline assignment: CDR1 MGHRA and CDR2 YSYEKL. The CDR3 spans 12 residues. CDR3 nucleotide sequence: TGCGCCAGCAGCCAATACGGTTATGGCTACACCGTC. Amino acid sequence: CASSQYGYGYTV.